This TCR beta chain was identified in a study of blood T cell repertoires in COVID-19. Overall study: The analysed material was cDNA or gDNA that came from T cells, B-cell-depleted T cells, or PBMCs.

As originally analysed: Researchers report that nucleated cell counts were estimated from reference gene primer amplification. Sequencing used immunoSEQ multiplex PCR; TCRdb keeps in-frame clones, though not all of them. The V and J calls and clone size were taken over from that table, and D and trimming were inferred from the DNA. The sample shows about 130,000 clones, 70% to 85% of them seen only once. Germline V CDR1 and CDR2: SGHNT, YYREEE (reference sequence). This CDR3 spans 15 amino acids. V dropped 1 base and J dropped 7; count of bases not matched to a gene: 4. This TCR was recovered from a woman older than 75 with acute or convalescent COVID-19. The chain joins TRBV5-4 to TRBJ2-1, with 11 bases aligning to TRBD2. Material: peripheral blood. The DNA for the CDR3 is TGTGCCAGCAGCTTGATAGCGGGGGGGCCGAATGAGCAGTTCTTC. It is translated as CASSLIAGGPNEQFF. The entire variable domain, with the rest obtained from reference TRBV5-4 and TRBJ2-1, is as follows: ETGVTQSPTHLIKTRGQQVTLRCSSQSGHNTVSWYQQALGQGPQFIFQYYREEENGRGNFPPRFSGLQFPNYSSELNVNALELDDSALYLCASSLIAGGPNEQFFGPGTRLTVL.